Included here is one TCR beta chain sequence, with context. The antigen remains undetermined. This entry comes from a study of cytomegalovirus exposure and HLA in healthy donors. Overall study: Of the donors genotyped, several hundred in all, about 80% fell in the Caucasian-associated ancestry cluster.

The study ran its PCR with 60 Vbeta and 13 Jbeta primers. The method was immunoSEQ multiplex PCR; TCRdb's version includes in-frame clones alone and lacks a portion of them. The sample has under 200,000 clones. Per the germline V gene, CDR1 is SQVTM and CDR2 is ANQGSEA. The CDR3 sequence is 12 residues long. The V and J ends lost 7 bases and 8 bases respectively, with 17 bases between them. General study results and limits: Many donors shared some public TCRs, even though most TCR sequences were rare. It was reported in a later analysis that an Asian-associated ancestry cluster showed fewer N-insertions than the approximately 670-donor mean.

The receptor comes from a woman aged 18-35 years in good health and CMV-seropositive. The sequenced sample consisted of PBMCs. The chain employs TRBV29-1 and TRBJ1-2; D unresolved. CDR3 region: CSADAQWSGYTF. The DNA for the CDR3 is TGCAGCGCTGATGCCCAATGGAGCGGCTACACCTTC.